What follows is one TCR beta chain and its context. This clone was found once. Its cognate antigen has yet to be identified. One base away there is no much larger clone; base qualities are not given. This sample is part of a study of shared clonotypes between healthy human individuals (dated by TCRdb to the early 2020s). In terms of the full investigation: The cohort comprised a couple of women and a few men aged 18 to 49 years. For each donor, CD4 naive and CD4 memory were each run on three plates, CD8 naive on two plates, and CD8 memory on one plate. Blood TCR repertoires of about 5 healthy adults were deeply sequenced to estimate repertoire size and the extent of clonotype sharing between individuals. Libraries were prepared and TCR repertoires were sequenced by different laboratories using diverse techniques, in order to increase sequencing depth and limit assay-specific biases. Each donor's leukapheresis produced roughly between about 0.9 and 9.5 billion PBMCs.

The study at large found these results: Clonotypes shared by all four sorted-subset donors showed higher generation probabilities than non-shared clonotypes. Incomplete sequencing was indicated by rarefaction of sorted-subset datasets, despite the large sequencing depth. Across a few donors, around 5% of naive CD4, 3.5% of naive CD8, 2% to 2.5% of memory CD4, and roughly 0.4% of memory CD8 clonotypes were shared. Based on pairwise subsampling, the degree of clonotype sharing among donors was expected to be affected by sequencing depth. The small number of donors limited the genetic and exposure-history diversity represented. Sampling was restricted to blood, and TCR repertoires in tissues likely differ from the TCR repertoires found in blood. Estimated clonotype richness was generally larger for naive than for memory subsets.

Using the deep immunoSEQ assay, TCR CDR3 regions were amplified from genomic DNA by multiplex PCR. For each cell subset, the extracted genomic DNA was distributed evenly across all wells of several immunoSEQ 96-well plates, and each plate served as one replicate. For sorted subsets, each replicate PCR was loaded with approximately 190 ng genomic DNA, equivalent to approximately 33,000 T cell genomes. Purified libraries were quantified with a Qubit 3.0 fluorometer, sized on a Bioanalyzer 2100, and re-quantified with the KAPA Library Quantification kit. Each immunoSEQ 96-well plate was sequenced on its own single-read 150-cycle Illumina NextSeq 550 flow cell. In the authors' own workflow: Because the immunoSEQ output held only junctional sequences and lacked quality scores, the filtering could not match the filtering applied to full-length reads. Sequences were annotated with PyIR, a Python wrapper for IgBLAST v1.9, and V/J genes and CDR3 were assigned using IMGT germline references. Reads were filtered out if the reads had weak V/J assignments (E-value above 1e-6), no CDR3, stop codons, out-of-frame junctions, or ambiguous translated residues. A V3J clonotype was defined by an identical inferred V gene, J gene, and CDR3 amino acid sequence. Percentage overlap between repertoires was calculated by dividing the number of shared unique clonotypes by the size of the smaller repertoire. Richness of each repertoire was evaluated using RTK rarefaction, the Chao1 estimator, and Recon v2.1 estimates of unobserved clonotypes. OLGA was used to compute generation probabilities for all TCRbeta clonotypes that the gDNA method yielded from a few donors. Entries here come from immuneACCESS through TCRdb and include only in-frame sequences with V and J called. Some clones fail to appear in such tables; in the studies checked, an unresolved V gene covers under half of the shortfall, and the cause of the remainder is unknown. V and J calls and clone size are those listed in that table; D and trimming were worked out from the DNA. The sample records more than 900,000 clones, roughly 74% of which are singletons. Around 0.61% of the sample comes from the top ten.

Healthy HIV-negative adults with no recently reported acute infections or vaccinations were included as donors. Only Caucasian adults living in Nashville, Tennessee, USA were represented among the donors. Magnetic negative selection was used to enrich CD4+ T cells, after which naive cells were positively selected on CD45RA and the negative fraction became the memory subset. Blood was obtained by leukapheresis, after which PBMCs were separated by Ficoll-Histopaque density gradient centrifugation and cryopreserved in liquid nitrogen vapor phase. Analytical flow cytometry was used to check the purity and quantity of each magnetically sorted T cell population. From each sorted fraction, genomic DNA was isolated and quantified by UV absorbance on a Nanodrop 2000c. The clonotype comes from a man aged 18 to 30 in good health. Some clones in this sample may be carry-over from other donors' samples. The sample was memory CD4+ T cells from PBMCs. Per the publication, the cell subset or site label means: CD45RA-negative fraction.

The CDR3 region reads CASSYGLNQPQHF. DNA sequence: TGTGCCAGCAGCTACGGGCTCAATCAGCCCCAGCATTTT. The sequence joins TRBV14 to TRBJ1-5, with an unclear D gene assignment. V drops 5 bases and J drops 3 bases, leaving 8 bases in between. The germline V gene supplies CDR1 SGHDN and CDR2 FVKESK. Including cysteine and phenylalanine, the CDR3 has 13 amino acids. CDR3 DNA only is kept here, 39 bases in frame from base 1.